Listed here is a single T cell receptor beta chain. Antigen unknown. This entry is derived from a study of blood T cells in healthy people across ages. Primed by a sample-barcoded 5' primer and a J-beta primer mix, a second PCR proceeded for roughly 6 to 12 cycles. TCRdb used MiXCR to reprocess the 5' RACE reads, holding one entry per CDR3 protein. The table lists approximately 850,000 distinct CDR3 sequences, around 45% of them singletons. Study observations and caveats: Donor CMV status was unknown, possibly confounding expanded clonotype changes. Age advanced and TCR beta diversity per million T cells fell, roughly linearly. Any conclusive comparison of naive versus antigen-experienced cells was prevented by using unsorted PBMCs.

The CDR3 spans 17 residues. The germline V gene has CDR1 MNHEY and CDR2 SMNVEV (reference sequence). The V end lost 0 bases, the J end lost 2 bases, and 15 bases lay between the germline ends. This clonotype was sampled from a man aged 60-69 years in good health. V usage is TRBV27 and J usage is TRBJ2-3; no clear D gene. The sample taken for sequencing was blood. CDR3 coding DNA: TGTGCCAGCAGTTTATCAAGTTCCGCATTATACACAGATACGCAGTATTTT. Protein: CASSLSSSALYTDTQYF.